This TCR beta chain was found in a study of post-analysis software for immune sequencing data. Whole-study context: Patients with relapsing-remitting, secondary progressive and progressive-relapsing multiple sclerosis courses were all represented. General study points: A handful of TRBV segments occurring more often in patients than controls included TRBV5-6, TRBV5-1 and TRBV20-1.

Trimming pared 5 bases from V and 7 bases from J, leaving 20 bases between. The germline V gene encodes CDR1 DFQATT and CDR2 SNEGSKA (reference sequence). This CDR3 is 14 amino acids long. Unique molecular identifiers were present in the TCR beta cDNA libraries. TCRdb reprocessed the PCR reads via MiXCR and lists one record per CDR3 protein. The sample holds 250,000 to 300,000 distinct CDR3 sequences, approximately 34% seen once. This clonotype has more than one count but fewer than ten. Its antigen is not identified. A much larger clonotype is one base distant, so this may be a read error. The clonotype was recovered from a girl aged 10 to 17 with multiple sclerosis. V gene TRBV20-1 combines with J gene TRBJ1-2; the D is unclear. Sequencing was carried out using blood. The CDR3 loop is CSAAKALRDFGYTF. The DNA of the CDR3 is TGCAGTGCTGCGAAGGCGTTAAGAGACTTTGGCTACACCTTC.